Listed below are T cell receptor beta chains from one sample, sequenced in a study of cytomegalovirus exposure and HLA in healthy donors. Data came from immunoSEQ multiplex PCR; TCRdb stores just in-frame clones and leaves some out. The sample shows about 76,000 clones, around 81% of them seen only once. Sequencing input: PBMCs. The receptors come from a woman aged 25 to 45 in good health and CMV-seronegative. CDR3s include the opening cysteine and the closing phenylalanine or tryptophan.

TRBJ1-4	TRBV5-1	CASSLVLGTVNEKLFF
TRBJ2-7	TRBV4-1	CASSQPSGYYEQYF
TRBJ2-7	TRBV27	CASSPRPVRVRQYF
TRBJ2-1	TRBV6-5	CASSYGISVSYNEQFF
TRBJ2-5	TRBV5-4	CTSSLRGQETQYF
TRBJ1-5	TRBV19	CASSRDRVSNQPQHF
TRBJ2-1	TRBV28	CASSSDAGGRMNEQFF
TRBJ2-3	TRBV2	CASSAGWTGTSTDTQYF
TRBJ2-1	TRBV10-2	CASSLLAANEQFF
TRBJ2-1	TRBV18	CASSGPSGSNEQFF
TRBJ1-1	TRBV5-4	CASSSVQGHNTEAFF
TRBJ2-2	TRBV5-4	CASSLGGTLSNGELFF
TRBJ2-7	TRBV5-8	CASSPDSPRQEQYF
TRBJ2-1	TRBV6-1	CASSERVGRANNEQFF
TRBJ2-7	TRBV10-3	CAISEYPRGQSYEQYF
TRBJ2-7	TRBV29-1	CSVSQGWYEQYF
TRBJ1-5	TRBV18	CASSQTGEGLGNQPQHF
TRBJ2-7	TRBV7-2	CASSLALPTSYEQYF
TRBJ1-2	TRBV4-3	CASSQTGGNYGYTF
TRBJ1-1	TRBV11-1	CASSLSWGQGEAFF
TRBJ1-1	TRBV28	CASRSTPGQGALGTEAFF
TRBJ1-2	TRBV5-1	CASSIGQGNGYTF
TRBJ1-1	TRBV28	CASKVGVNTEAFF
TRBJ2-1	TRBV29-1	CSVWTISNEQFF
TRBJ1-2	TRBV28	CASSPPGQDYGYTF
TRBJ1-5	TRBV5-1	CASSLQGISNQPQHF
TRBJ1-2	TRBV12-5	CASGLDHRSYGYTF
TRBJ1-4	TRBV7-9	CSSSSRENEKLFF
TRBJ1-2	TRBV27	CASWGQRSLYGYTF
TRBJ1-3	TRBV28	CASSFRGAGNTIYF
TRBJ2-3	TRBV5-5	CASSSGLAGPTDTQYF
TRBJ2-1	TRBV5-1	CASSEGQVGDEQFF
TRBJ2-1	TRBV27	CASSLSASGSYNEQFF
TRBJ1-2	TRBV10-2	CASSADGQSNYGYTF
TRBJ2-1	TRBV6-5	CASSEQVVYNEQFF
TRBJ2-3	TRBV2	CASIRDRTTDTQYF
TRBJ1-6	TRBV30	CAWSGGGWNSPLHF
TRBJ2-2	TRBV19	CASSDDRGTGSTGELFF
TRBJ2-2	TRBV12-5	CASGLFGGTGELFF
TRBJ1-1	TRBV7-8	CASSFGGASRHNTEAFF
TRBJ2-7	TRBV4-1	CASSQVLAGLNEQYF
TRBJ2-1	TRBV2	CASSPPRTSGIYNEQFF
TRBJ1-5	TRBV5-1	CASSLDGTVSNQPQHF